The rows below give T cell receptor beta chains drawn from one sample of a study of cytomegalovirus exposure and HLA in healthy donors. Profiling relied on immunoSEQ multiplex PCR, and the TCRdb table lists in-frame clones only, not all of them. The data contain 98,000 or so clones, 70% to 90% of them seen just once; the ten biggest clones take up roughly 3%. Source material: PBMCs. The receptors were gathered from a woman aged 18-30 years in good health and CMV-seronegative. Each CDR3 is given with its conserved first and last residue. The D gene is left open where the match is weak. Rows give clone size only sometimes, using once, few, many, or a class for an expanded clone.

j_call: TRBJ1-2
clone_size: .
v_call: TRBV30
d_call: .
cdr3_nt: TGTGCCTGGGGGAGGTTTGGGGCCTCTGGCTACACCTTC
cdr3_aa: CAWGRFGASGYTF

j_call: TRBJ2-4
clone_size: .
v_call: TRBV9
d_call: TRBD2
cdr3_nt: TGTGCCAGCTCCTACGGCGGGGGAAACGAAAACATTCAGTACTTC
cdr3_aa: CASSYGGGNENIQYF

j_call: TRBJ1-4
clone_size: .
v_call: TRBV28
d_call: .
cdr3_nt: TGTGCCAGCAAAATGAGGGCTGGAAAACTGTTTTTT
cdr3_aa: CASKMRAGKLFF

j_call: TRBJ1-2
clone_size: .
v_call: TRBV6-6
d_call: TRBD1
cdr3_nt: TGTGCCAGCAACGGACAGGGGTTTCGCGGTGGCTACACCTTC
cdr3_aa: CASNGQGFRGGYTF

j_call: TRBJ1-2
clone_size: .
v_call: TRBV5-6
d_call: .
cdr3_nt: TGTGCCAGCAGCTTACAGGGTTTGGACTATGGCTACACCTTC
cdr3_aa: CASSLQGLDYGYTF

j_call: TRBJ2-7
clone_size: .
v_call: TRBV30
d_call: .
cdr3_nt: TGTGCCTGGATGGTGGGGCTAACCTACGAGCAGTACTTC
cdr3_aa: CAWMVGLTYEQYF

j_call: TRBJ2-7
clone_size: .
v_call: TRBV4-2
d_call: TRBD2
cdr3_nt: TGTGCCAGCAGCCAAGATACTAGCGGGGGTACCTACGAGCAGTACTTC
cdr3_aa: CASSQDTSGGTYEQYF

j_call: TRBJ1-4
clone_size: .
v_call: TRBV15
d_call: .
cdr3_nt: TGTGCCACCAGCAGAGCCCTAAACTATGAAAAACTGTTTTTT
cdr3_aa: CATSRALNYEKLFF

j_call: TRBJ2-5
clone_size: .
v_call: TRBV30
d_call: .
cdr3_nt: TGTGCCTGGAGTGTGGGAGATTGTGGGGGGGCCTGGGAGACCCAGTACTTC
cdr3_aa: CAWSVGDCGGAWETQYF

j_call: TRBJ1-1
clone_size: .
v_call: TRBV27
d_call: TRBD1
cdr3_nt: TGTGCCAGCAGTCCTAACGGACAGGGTGGAGGCGCTTTCTTT
cdr3_aa: CASSPNGQGGGAFF

j_call: TRBJ2-7
clone_size: .
v_call: TRBV19
d_call: .
cdr3_nt: TGTGCCAGTAGTATCACAGGGAACACCTACGAGCAGTACTTC
cdr3_aa: CASSITGNTYEQYF

j_call: TRBJ1-1
clone_size: .
v_call: TRBV10-1
d_call: .
cdr3_nt: TGCGCCAGCAGAGACAGGTTGAACACTGAAGCTTTCTTT
cdr3_aa: CASRDRLNTEAFF

j_call: TRBJ2-3
clone_size: once
v_call: TRBV5-6
d_call: .
cdr3_nt: TGTGCCAGCAGCTTCTTAGAGGAACTTGCCGATACGCAGTATTTT
cdr3_aa: CASSFLEELADTQYF

j_call: TRBJ1-6
clone_size: few
v_call: TRBV14
d_call: TRBD1
cdr3_nt: TGTGCCAGTAAGACAGGGGTTTCTAATTCACCCCTCCACTTT
cdr3_aa: CASKTGVSNSPLHF

j_call: TRBJ2-7
clone_size: .
v_call: TRBV7-2
d_call: .
cdr3_nt: TGTGCCAGCAGCCGGTCCTACGAGCAGTACTTC
cdr3_aa: CASSRSYEQYF

j_call: TRBJ1-1
clone_size: few
v_call: TRBV6-5
d_call: .
cdr3_nt: TGTGCCAGCAGTTACTCAGGGGGCACTGAAGCTTTCTTT
cdr3_aa: CASSYSGGTEAFF

j_call: TRBJ1-2
clone_size: .
v_call: TRBV28
d_call: .
cdr3_nt: TGTGCCAGCTGGGCAGGGCCCAAAGCTAACTATGGCTACACCTTC
cdr3_aa: CASWAGPKANYGYTF

j_call: TRBJ2-7
clone_size: .
v_call: TRBV10-1
d_call: .
cdr3_nt: TGCGCCAGCAGCCCGGGATTGTCCTACGAGCAGTACTTC
cdr3_aa: CASSPGLSYEQYF

j_call: TRBJ2-7
clone_size: .
v_call: TRBV30
d_call: .
cdr3_nt: TGTGCCTGGAGCGAAAAGGGGTCTTCCAAAACCTACGAGCAGTACTTC
cdr3_aa: CAWSEKGSSKTYEQYF

j_call: TRBJ1-1
clone_size: .
v_call: TRBV30
d_call: TRBD1
cdr3_nt: TGTGCCTGTCACCCCGGGACAGGGTCCCCTGAAGCTTTCTTT
cdr3_aa: CACHPGTGSPEAFF

j_call: TRBJ2-1
clone_size: .
v_call: TRBV6-6
d_call: .
cdr3_nt: TGTGCCAGCAGTGGGGCAGGCTCCTACAATGAGCAGTTCTTC
cdr3_aa: CASSGAGSYNEQFF

j_call: TRBJ2-5
clone_size: .
v_call: TRBV2
d_call: TRBD2
cdr3_nt: TGTGCCAGCAGCGTTAGCGGGGGCTGGGAGACCCAGTACTTC
cdr3_aa: CASSVSGGWETQYF

j_call: TRBJ1-4
clone_size: .
v_call: TRBV5-1
d_call: TRBD1
cdr3_nt: TGCGCCAGCAGCTTTCCCGGGACAGGGGAACTTTTGGAAACTAATGAAAAACTGTTTTTT
cdr3_aa: CASSFPGTGELLETNEKLFF

j_call: TRBJ1-2
clone_size: .
v_call: TRBV30
d_call: .
cdr3_nt: TGTGCCGGGGGGGGGAACTATGGCTACACCTTC
cdr3_aa: CAGGGNYGYTF

j_call: TRBJ2-7
clone_size: .
v_call: TRBV4-1
d_call: TRBD1
cdr3_nt: TGCGCCAGCAGCCACCAGATGGACAGGGGCTACGAGCAGTACTTC
cdr3_aa: CASSHQMDRGYEQYF

j_call: TRBJ2-7
clone_size: .
v_call: TRBV9
d_call: TRBD1
cdr3_nt: TGTGCCAGCAGCGCGGGACAGGGCCCCTACGAGCAGTACTTC
cdr3_aa: CASSAGQGPYEQYF

j_call: TRBJ1-4
clone_size: .
v_call: TRBV5-1
d_call: .
cdr3_nt: TGCGCCAGCAGCTTTAACCGGGAAGGTAATATGTTTTTT
cdr3_aa: CASSFNREGNMFF

j_call: TRBJ2-7
clone_size: once
v_call: TRBV2
d_call: .
cdr3_nt: TGTGCCAGCAGTGGACTATCCTACGAGCAGTACTTC
cdr3_aa: CASSGLSYEQYF

j_call: TRBJ1-3
clone_size: .
v_call: TRBV19
d_call: TRBD1
cdr3_nt: TGTGCCAGTAACGATTACAGGGGCTCTGGAAACACCATATATTTT
cdr3_aa: CASNDYRGSGNTIYF

j_call: TRBJ1-5
clone_size: few
v_call: TRBV6-1
d_call: .
cdr3_nt: TGTGCCAGCAGTGATGGGCGGAGGCCTGGTTCCCAGCATTTT
cdr3_aa: CASSDGRRPGSQHF

j_call: TRBJ1-5
clone_size: .
v_call: TRBV29-1
d_call: .
cdr3_nt: TGCAGCGTCGGAGAAGGGACATCTCAGCCCCAGCATTTT
cdr3_aa: CSVGEGTSQPQHF

j_call: TRBJ2-3
clone_size: .
v_call: TRBV2
d_call: TRBD2
cdr3_nt: TGTGCCAGCAGTTCGACGCTAGCGGGGGGGCCTGATACGCAGTATTTT
cdr3_aa: CASSSTLAGGPDTQYF

j_call: TRBJ2-1
clone_size: .
v_call: TRBV5-1
d_call: .
cdr3_nt: TGCGCCAGCAGCTTGGGAGGGAGCACCTACAATGAGCAGTTCTTC
cdr3_aa: CASSLGGSTYNEQFF

j_call: TRBJ1-1
clone_size: once
v_call: TRBV9
d_call: TRBD1
cdr3_nt: TGTGCCAGCAGTACGGGGACAGCCAACGAAGCTTTCTTT
cdr3_aa: CASSTGTANEAFF

j_call: TRBJ2-7
clone_size: many
v_call: TRBV6-1
d_call: TRBD2
cdr3_nt: TGTGCCAGCAGTGAACTAGCGGGGGACCCTATCCAGCAGTACTTC
cdr3_aa: CASSELAGDPIQQYF

j_call: TRBJ1-2
clone_size: once
v_call: TRBV9
d_call: TRBD1
cdr3_nt: TGTGCCAGCAGCGGAGACAGGGGGCTGCTTGGCTACACCTTC
cdr3_aa: CASSGDRGLLGYTF

j_call: TRBJ2-2
clone_size: .
v_call: TRBV5-4
d_call: TRBD1
cdr3_nt: TGTGCCAGCAGCTTCGGGACAGGGGCGAACACCGGGGAGCTGTTTTTT
cdr3_aa: CASSFGTGANTGELFF

j_call: TRBJ1-1
clone_size: .
v_call: TRBV25-1
d_call: .
cdr3_nt: TGTGCCAGCAGTGGGACAGACACTGAAGCTTTCTTT
cdr3_aa: CASSGTDTEAFF

j_call: TRBJ1-5
clone_size: once
v_call: TRBV19
d_call: .
cdr3_nt: TGTGCCAGTAGTCTAAGACAGGTCGTGCAGCCCCAGCATTTT
cdr3_aa: CASSLRQVVQPQHF

j_call: TRBJ1-1
clone_size: .
v_call: TRBV2
d_call: .
cdr3_nt: TGTGCCAGCAGTGTTCGGGTTTCGAACACTGAAGCTTTCTTT
cdr3_aa: CASSVRVSNTEAFF

j_call: TRBJ2-7
clone_size: .
v_call: TRBV13
d_call: TRBD1
cdr3_nt: TGTGCCAGCAGCACCTCGACAGGGGACGCCTACGAGCAGTACTTC
cdr3_aa: CASSTSTGDAYEQYF

j_call: TRBJ2-7
clone_size: .
v_call: TRBV7-9
d_call: .
cdr3_nt: TGTGCCAGCAGCTCCGACTACTCCTACGAGCAGTACTTC
cdr3_aa: CASSSDYSYEQYF

j_call: TRBJ2-7
clone_size: .
v_call: TRBV4-1
d_call: TRBD2
cdr3_nt: TGCGCCAGCAGTCTAACGGGGGGAGAGGAGCAGTACTTC
cdr3_aa: CASSLTGGEEQYF

j_call: TRBJ2-7
clone_size: .
v_call: TRBV9
d_call: .
cdr3_nt: TGTGCCAGCAGCGTAGGCGGAGCCTTAACCTACGAGCAGTACTTC
cdr3_aa: CASSVGGALTYEQYF

j_call: TRBJ1-2
clone_size: few
v_call: TRBV15
d_call: .
cdr3_nt: TGTGCCACCAGCAGTGATCCTCAGGCCTATGGCTACACCTTC
cdr3_aa: CATSSDPQAYGYTF

j_call: TRBJ1-6
clone_size: .
v_call: TRBV7-2
d_call: TRBD1
cdr3_nt: TGTGCCAGCAGCTCCGAGGGGGCATCCTATAATTCACCCCTCCACTTT
cdr3_aa: CASSSEGASYNSPLHF

j_call: TRBJ1-1
clone_size: .
v_call: TRBV19
d_call: TRBD1
cdr3_nt: TGTGCCAGTAGTATGAAAGGGGGCGGAACTGAAGCTTTCTTT
cdr3_aa: CASSMKGGGTEAFF

j_call: TRBJ2-3
clone_size: .
v_call: TRBV27
d_call: .
cdr3_nt: TGTGCCAGCACCCAGGCGGGAGTCAGGGGAATAGATACGCAGTATTTT
cdr3_aa: CASTQAGVRGIDTQYF

j_call: TRBJ2-7
clone_size: .
v_call: TRBV14
d_call: .
cdr3_nt: TGTGCCAGCAGCCGGGTCAGGGGAGAATGGAGCTACGAGCAGTACTTC
cdr3_aa: CASSRVRGEWSYEQYF

j_call: TRBJ2-3
clone_size: .
v_call: TRBV29-1
d_call: TRBD2
cdr3_nt: TGCAGCTCCAGGACTAGCGGGCCAGATACGCAGTATTTT
cdr3_aa: CSSRTSGPDTQYF

j_call: TRBJ2-7
clone_size: .
v_call: TRBV5-4
d_call: TRBD1
cdr3_nt: TGTGCCAGCAGCGAAGACAGGGTGTCCTACGAGCAGTACTTC
cdr3_aa: CASSEDRVSYEQYF

j_call: TRBJ1-6
clone_size: few
v_call: TRBV7-3
d_call: .
cdr3_nt: TGTGCCAGCAGCTTATATCAGCGGTTCTGGAATTCACCCCTCCACTTT
cdr3_aa: CASSLYQRFWNSPLHF

j_call: TRBJ1-1
clone_size: .
v_call: TRBV19
d_call: TRBD1
cdr3_nt: TGTGCCAGTAGTAAGGACAGGGGGTCGAACACTGAAGCTTTCTTT
cdr3_aa: CASSKDRGSNTEAFF

j_call: TRBJ2-3
clone_size: few
v_call: TRBV11-2
d_call: TRBD2
cdr3_nt: TGTGCCAGCAGCTTTCGGCGGGGGGGCACAGATACGCAGTATTTT
cdr3_aa: CASSFRRGGTDTQYF